This is a list of T cell receptor beta chains from one sample in a study of T cell repertoires in cytomegalovirus infection. TCRdb reprocessed the reads with MiXCR, giving one entry per CDR3 protein. Of 300,000 to 400,000 distinct CDR3 sequences listed, more than 9% are singletons. Sequencing used PBMCs. The receptors derive from a human donor in good health (CMV status not recorded). Some clones in this sample may be carry-over from other donors' samples. CDR3s include the opening cysteine and the closing phenylalanine or tryptophan. D genes are given only for firm matches. Part of the rows lack a size; the others show once, few, many or a class for expanded clones.

DNA	CDR3	size	D	V	J
TGTGCCAGCAGTACGACAGGGCGCTATGGCTACACCTTC	CASSTTGRYGYTF	few	TRBD1	TRBV6-6	TRBJ1-2
TGTGCCACCGGGCGGGGGGTCGGAGATACGCAGTATTTT	CATGRGVGDTQYF	many	TRBD2	TRBV7-2	TRBJ2-3
TGTGCCAGCCTTACTCTTTGGGGGCAGGTTGAAGCTTTCTTT	CASLTLWGQVEAFF	.	.	TRBV6-6	TRBJ1-1
TGTGCCAGCAGATTGGACGGCATTATTTCAGATACGCAGTATTTT	CASRLDGIISDTQYF	.	.	TRBV7-9	TRBJ2-3
TGTGCCAGCAGCTTTAGGAACACCGGGGAGCTGTTTTTT	CASSFRNTGELFF	.	.	TRBV7-2	TRBJ2-2
TGTGCCACCAGCAGAGATCGACAGGGTGATTCACCCCTCCACTTT	CATSRDRQGDSPLHF	few	TRBD1	TRBV15	TRBJ1-6
TGTGCCAGCTCACCACTGAATCAACGGGGGCGAGGAAACACCATATATTTT	CASSPLNQRGRGNTIYF	.	.	TRBV18	TRBJ1-3
TGCAGTGCCGACCGTAGGTCCGGGGCATTGGATACGCAGTATTTT	CSADRRSGALDTQYF	many	.	TRBV20-1	TRBJ2-3
TGTGCCAGCAACACAGGGGGTCCAGGTGAGCAGTTCTTC	CASNTGGPGEQFF	.	TRBD1	TRBV7-2	TRBJ2-1
TGTGCCAGCAGTCCTCCCGGGACAGCTAACTATGGCTACACCTTC	CASSPPGTANYGYTF	few	TRBD1	TRBV28	TRBJ1-2
TGTGCCAGCTCACCCCAGGGGGGCGCGAATGGCTACACCTTC	CASSPQGGANGYTF	few	TRBD1	TRBV18	TRBJ1-2
TGTGCCAGCTCAATGGCCCAGAACACTGAAGCTTTCTTT	CASSMAQNTEAFF	few	.	TRBV6-2/TRBV6-3	TRBJ1-1
TGTGCCAGCAGCCCGACTAGACAGTTTTCGAACACTGAAGCTTTCTTT	CASSPTRQFSNTEAFF	.	.	TRBV7-2	TRBJ1-1
TGTGCCAGCAGTTACTGGAGCGCCTATGGCTACACCTTC	CASSYWSAYGYTF	many	.	TRBV6-2/TRBV6-3	TRBJ1-2
TGTGCCAGCAGCTCCCCCGGGGAGGGGGGTAACTATGGCTACACCTTC	CASSSPGEGGNYGYTF	many	.	TRBV7-2	TRBJ1-2
TGTGCCAGCAGCCCCGGACTAGACGTGGGAGAGACCCAGTACTTC	CASSPGLDVGETQYF	many	TRBD2	TRBV7-9	TRBJ2-5
TGTGCCAGCAGCACGGGGCAGGGGGCACACTTC	CASSTGQGAHF	many	TRBD1	TRBV6-5	TRBJ2-7
TGTGCCAGCAGTTCCTCTAGCGGGGGGGGACATGAGCAGTTCTTC	CASSSSSGGGHEQFF	.	TRBD2	TRBV27	TRBJ2-1
TGTGCCAGCACCCAAGGGCCGGGCGGGTCGTACGAGCAGTACTTC	CASTQGPGGSYEQYF	few	.	TRBV3-1	TRBJ2-7
TGTGCCAGCAGCTCCCAGGGGGCGGTCGGGCCAGATACGCAGTATTTT	CASSSQGAVGPDTQYF	few	TRBD1	TRBV7-2	TRBJ2-3
TGTGCCAGCAGCTTAGCGCGCGAGTACGAGCAGTACTTC	CASSLAREYEQYF	many	.	TRBV7-2	TRBJ2-7
TGTGCCAGCAGCTTATGGGGGGCGCGGGGGGCTTTCTTT	CASSLWGARGAFF	many	.	TRBV7-2	TRBJ1-1
TGTGCCAGCAGCCCGGGAGCGGGAGGGGGAAGGGAGCAGTTCTTC	CASSPGAGGGREQFF	.	TRBD2	TRBV11-2	TRBJ2-1
TGCAGTGCACCAGGGACAGGGGAAGGAAACACCATATATTTT	CSAPGTGEGNTIYF	few	TRBD1	TRBV20-1	TRBJ1-3
TGCAGTGCTAGAAAGGGGTTTGGGAATCAGCCCCAGCATTTT	CSARKGFGNQPQHF	once	.	TRBV20-1	TRBJ1-5
TGTGCCATCAGGAGGACTAGCGGGACCCCCTACGAGCAGTACTTC	CAIRRTSGTPYEQYF	few	TRBD2	TRBV10-3	TRBJ2-7
TGTGCCAGCAGCTTAGGACTAGCGGGGGGGCCCGGGGTTTACAATGAGCAGTTCTTC	CASSLGLAGGPGVYNEQFF	many	TRBD2	TRBV7-9	TRBJ2-1
TGTGCCAGCAGAAGTCCGGGTGAGCAGTTCTTC	CASRSPGEQFF	few	.	TRBV28	TRBJ2-1
TGTGCCAGCAGCTTACAGGGACAGGGACTGAGCGAGCAGTACTTC	CASSLQGQGLSEQYF	many	TRBD1	TRBV7-2	TRBJ2-7
TGTGCCAGCAGTAAACAGGGGATCTACACTGAAGCTTTCTTT	CASSKQGIYTEAFF	.	TRBD1	TRBV7-9	TRBJ1-1